The sequence of this T cell receptor beta chain was determined in a study of T cells after yellow fever vaccination. The germline V gene has CDR1 MNHEY and CDR2 SVGAGI. The CDR3 has 16 residues. Trimming took off 0 bases at V and 2 bases at J, with 14 bases between the two ends. This clonotype was seen a few times. UMIs and a universal primer site were added when TCR cDNA was made by 5'RACE template switching. A single record per CDR3 protein comes from TCRdb applying MiXCR to the 5' RACE reads. The sample comprises roughly 250,000 distinct CDR3 sequences, about an eighth of which are singletons, and 0.4% to 0.65% rests with the top ten.

Sequenced here: CD4+ T cells sorted from PBMCs, sampled 45 days after the yellow fever booster vaccination. This TCR came from a man aged 30 to 45 who received the YFV17D yellow fever vaccine. V is TRBV6-5 and J is TRBJ2-7, with a tentative D call TRBD1 (5 bases). The CDR3 spells CASSYSDRPTTYEQYF. The CDR3, as DNA: TGTGCCAGCAGTTACTCCGACAGACCCACGACCTACGAGCAGTACTTC.